This T cell receptor beta chain was obtained from a study of T cell changes during pregnancy in multiple sclerosis. The repertoire was sequenced with immunoSEQ multiplex PCR; TCRdb's copy has only in-frame clones and lacks some. The sample contains approximately 30,000 clones, approximately 91% of which appear only once. Germline assignment: CDR1 SGDLS and CDR2 YYNGEE. Trimming shortened V by 0 bases and J by 7 bases, and 17 bases separated the two germline ends. The CDR3 totals 16 residues. This TCR came from a female donor with multiple sclerosis, enrolled in a pregnancy study. The chain couples TRBV9 to TRBJ2-1, with D possibly TRBD2 on 7 matching bases. The material was CD8+ T cells from peripheral blood mononuclear cells, obtained in the second trimester of pregnancy. CDR3 DNA: TGTGCCAGCAGCGTAGGGGCAGCGGGGACATGGAATGAGCAGTTCTTC. This encodes CASSVGAAGTWNEQFF.